This T cell receptor (beta chain) comes out of a study of cytomegalovirus exposure and HLA in healthy donors. This clone was recorded only once. It was with 60 Vbeta and 13 Jbeta primers that the PCR ran. Some clones are missing from TCRdb's copy, which holds only in-frame ones; the method was immunoSEQ multiplex PCR. In the table there are roughly 110,000 clones, about 70% of which are singletons. V lost 0 bases and J lost 2, with 5 bases in between. Germline CDR1 SGHNT, CDR2 YYREEE (reference sequence). The CDR3 is 13 amino acids. The chain recombines TRBV5-4 with TRBJ1-1, with D unresolved. Sequencing was performed on PBMCs. The TCR comes from a man aged 25-45 years in good health and CMV-seropositive. CDR3 sequence reads: CASSLGLNTEAFF. CDR3 in DNA: TGTGCCAGCAGCTTGGGACTAAACACTGAAGCTTTCTTT.